Shown below are 14 T cell receptor beta chains from a single sample sequenced in a study of spatial heterogeneity in lung cancer. Stated time point: sample taken at primary tumor resection. TCRdb analysed the 5' RACE reads with MiXCR anew, one entry per CDR3 protein. The repertoire includes 45,000 to 55,000 distinct CDR3 sequences, 5.3% of them detected once, and 11% sits in the top ten. Sample: PBMCs, taken at surgery. The receptor source for this set is a male donor with early-stage non-small cell lung cancer.

This clonotype has ten or more counts. The chain links TRBV10-3 to TRBJ2-5; 9 positions match TRBD2. Losses at the gene ends were 8 bases for V and 5 bases for J; bases not matched to a gene: 12. Germline assignment: CDR1 ENHRY and CDR2 SYGVKD. This CDR3 contains 15 residues. CDR3 in amino acids: CAIAQSQAGGETQYF. The CDR3 bases are TGTGCCATCGCCCAGAGTCAAGCGGGAGGTGAGACCCAGTACTTC.

This clonotype was observed many times. This chain connects TRBV6-5 to TRBJ2-7, with 8 bases lining up with TRBD2. CDR1 and CDR2 from the germline V gene are MNHEY and SVGAGI. There are 14 residues in the CDR3. J was trimmed by 6 bases and V by 2 bases; bases with no gene match: 6. CDR3 DNA sequence: TGTGCCAGCAGTTACGCTAGCGGGTCGACCGAGCAGTACTTC. It translates to CASSYASGSTEQYF.

This clonotype has at least ten counts. The chain carries TRBV6-1 and TRBJ1-2, with TRBD1 identical over 11 bases. Germline V CDR1 and CDR2: MNHNS, SASEGT. V dropped 6 bases and J dropped 1; count of bases not matched to a gene: 4. The CDR3 spans 15 residues. Written as DNA, the CDR3 is TGTGCCAGCAGATCGGGGACAGGGGGTAACTATGGCTACACCTTC. Translating gives CASRSGTGGNYGYTF.

The sample holds many counts of this clonotype. V and J are TRBV5-4 and TRBJ2-6; D call uncertain. Trimming took off 0 bases at V and 4 bases at J, with 11 bases between the two ends. Germline V gene lookup returns CDR1 SGHNT and CDR2 YYREEE (reference sequence). The CDR3 runs 16 residues. Here the CDR3 reads CASSLAGVLGANVLTF. CDR3 DNA: TGTGCCAGCAGCTTGGCTGGGGTACTGGGGGCCAACGTCCTGACTTTC.

The sample holds many counts of this clonotype. The rearrangement links TRBV20-1 to TRBJ2-1, with 9 bases identical to TRBD2. The ends lost 4 bases at V and 9 bases at J; junction bases unmatched: 16. In germline, CDR1 is DFQATT, CDR2 SNEGSKA (reference sequence). The CDR3 is 16 amino acids. This CDR3 reads CSAKLTPGTSSGEQFF. The CDR3 bases are TGCAGTGCTAAGCTCACTCCCGGGACTAGCAGCGGTGAGCAGTTCTTC.

At least ten counts were recorded for this clonotype. V is TRBV11-2 and J is TRBJ1-6; D is undetermined. V was trimmed by 6 bases and J by 5 bases, leaving 14 bases between them. Germline CDR1 SGHAT, CDR2 FQNNGV. The length of the CDR3 is 15 residues. The CDR3 spells CASRVSGPDNSPLHF. CDR3 sequence (DNA): TGTGCCAGCAGAGTCTCGGGTCCGGATAATTCACCCCTCCACTTT.

This clonotype was counted ten times or more. The chain recombines TRBV20-1 with TRBJ2-1; 12 positions match TRBD2. The CDR3 consists of 17 residues. CDR1 and CDR2 (germline): DFQATT, SNEGSKA (reference sequence). V was clipped by 1 base and J by 7 bases; unmatched bases: 11. DNA of the CDR3: TGCAGTGCTAGAGGGCGGCTAGCGGGAGGGCCCTGGAATGAGCAGTTCTTC. As protein: CSARGRLAGGPWNEQFF.

This clonotype was seen more than once but under ten times. The J gene is TRBJ2-1, the V gene TRBV5-1; TRBD2 is a possible D gene (5 bases). Germline V gene lookup returns CDR1 SGHRS and CDR2 YFSETQ. Trimming cost V 0 bases and J 8 bases, with 9 bases left between them. CDR3 size: 13 residues. The CDR3 is CASSLVSADEQFF. CDR3 DNA sequence: TGCGCCAGCAGCTTGGTTAGCGCCGATGAGCAGTTCTTC.

Ten or more counts support this clonotype. This chain connects TRBV5-1 to TRBJ2-7, with TRBD1 identical over 7 bases. Germline V gives CDR1 SGHRS, CDR2 YFSETQ. The CDR3 runs to 13 residues. V trimming: 7 bases; J trimming: 2 bases; junction bases outside the gene matches: 6. The CDR3 DNA reads TGCGCCAGCGGTCGGGACAGACCCTACGAGCAGTACTTC. Its translation: CASGRDRPYEQYF.

This clonotype was detected ten times or more. The chain uses TRBV20-1 and TRBJ2-3; possibly TRBD1 or TRBD2 for D (5 bases each). Per germline, CDR1 DFQATT and CDR2 SNEGSKA (reference sequence). This CDR3 has 12 residues. V was clipped by 2 bases and J by 5 bases, with 8 bases between them. DNA for the CDR3: TGCAGTGCTAGATTTGGGGGAGATACGCAGTATTTT. This sequence encodes CSARFGGDTQYF.

In this sample, this clonotype turned up many times. The V call is TRBV5-1, the J call TRBJ2-7; 10 bases line up with TRBD1. V gave up 4 bases and J gave up 4 bases; unmatched junction bases: 11. The germline V gene has CDR1 SGHRS and CDR2 YFSETQ. The CDR3 sequence is 16 residues long. The CDR3 DNA reads TGCGCCAGCAGCGAACGGACAGGGGGTTCGTTTTACGAGCAGTACTTC. Amino acid sequence: CASSERTGGSFYEQYF.

This clonotype was observed many times. The genes are TRBV18 and TRBJ2-2; 8 nucleotides agree with TRBD2. With V trimmed by 3 bases and J by 3 bases, 6 bases remained unmatched. Germline V gene lookup returns CDR1 KGHSH and CDR2 LQKENI. This CDR3 is 16 amino acids long. CDR3 amino acids: CASSPSGRRDTGELFF. CDR3 bases: TGTGCCAGCTCACCGAGCGGGAGACGAGACACCGGGGAGCTGTTTTTT.

This clonotype appeared many times. The V call is TRBV7-9, the J call TRBJ2-3; 11 positions match TRBD1. The CDR3 has 16 residues. The junction had 10 bases not matched to a gene; V was cut back by 4 bases and J by 7 bases. Germline CDR1 reads SEHNR; CDR2 reads FQNEAQ (reference sequence). CDR3 in DNA: TGTGCCAGCAGCTCGCGCGGGACAGGGGGTCGGAATACGCAGTATTTT. Translating gives CASSSRGTGGRNTQYF.

V gene TRBV6-5 combines with J gene TRBJ2-3, with a possible D match to TRBD2 (5 bases). The germline V and J ends were trimmed by 7 bases and 0 bases, with 14 bases remaining between them. This CDR3 is 15 amino acids long. The germline gives CDR1 MNHEY, CDR2 SVGAGI. This CDR3 is CASKRGPTSTDTQYF. The DNA for the CDR3 is TGTGCCAGCAAGCGAGGGCCTACTAGCACAGATACGCAGTATTTT.